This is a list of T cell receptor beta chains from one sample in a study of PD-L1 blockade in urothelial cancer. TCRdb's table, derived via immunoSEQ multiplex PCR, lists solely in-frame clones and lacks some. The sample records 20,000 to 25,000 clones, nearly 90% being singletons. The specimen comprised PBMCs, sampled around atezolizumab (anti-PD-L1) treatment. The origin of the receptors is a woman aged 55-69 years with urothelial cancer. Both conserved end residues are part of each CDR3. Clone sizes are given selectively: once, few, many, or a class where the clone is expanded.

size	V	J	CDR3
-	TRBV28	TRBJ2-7	CASSQLAGGFYEQYF
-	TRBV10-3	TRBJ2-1	CAISLLGEGSYNEQFF
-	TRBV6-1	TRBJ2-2	CASSAGQPNTGELFF
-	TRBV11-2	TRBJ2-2	CASSLVRSGELFF
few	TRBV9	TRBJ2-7	CASSTHKRVQYF
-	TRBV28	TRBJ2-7	CASSFFLQPYEQYF
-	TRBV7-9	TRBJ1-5	CASSLGQGPVQPQHF
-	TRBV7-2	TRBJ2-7	CASSLRPGNSYEQYF
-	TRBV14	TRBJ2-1	CASSPSAGGLSYNEQFF
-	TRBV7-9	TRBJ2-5	CASSFRQGETQYF
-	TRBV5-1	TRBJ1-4	CASSLGDRSLATNEKLFF
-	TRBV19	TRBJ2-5	CASSISHFQETQYF
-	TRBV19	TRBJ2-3	CASSIGLADTQYF
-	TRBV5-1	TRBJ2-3	CASSLDGRSTDTQYF
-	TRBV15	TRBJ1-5	CATSREVARSSNQPQHF
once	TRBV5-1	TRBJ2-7	CASSLGLAGASYVEQYF
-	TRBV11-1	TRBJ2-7	CASSFQGYEQYF
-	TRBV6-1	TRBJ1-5	CASNPGPYSNQPQHF
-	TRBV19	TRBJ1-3	CASRTGQTDGNTIYF
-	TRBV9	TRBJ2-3	CASSLVGSDGDTQYF
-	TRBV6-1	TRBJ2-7	CASSEVAGVTNQYF
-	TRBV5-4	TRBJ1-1	CASSQDRGRATEAFF
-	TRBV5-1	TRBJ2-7	CASSALQYEQYF
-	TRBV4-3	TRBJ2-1	CASSLDRGYGEQFF
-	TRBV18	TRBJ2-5	CASSRSGGRQETQYF
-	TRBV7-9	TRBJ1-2	CASSPDRDGGYTF
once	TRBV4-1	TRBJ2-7	CASSQDRPGGMILSYEQYF